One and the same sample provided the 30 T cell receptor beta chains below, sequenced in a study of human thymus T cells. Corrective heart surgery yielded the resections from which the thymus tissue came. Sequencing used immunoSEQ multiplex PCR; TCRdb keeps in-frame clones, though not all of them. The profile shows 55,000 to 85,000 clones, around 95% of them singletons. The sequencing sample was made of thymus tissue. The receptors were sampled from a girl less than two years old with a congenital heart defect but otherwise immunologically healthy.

The CDR3 DNA sequence: TGTGCCAGCAGCTCCCTGACTCCCGGGACAGGGGCCGATCAGCCCCAGCATTTT. It specifies CASSSLTPGTGADQPQHF. This sequence joins TRBV7-2 and TRBJ1-5, with 10 bases fitting TRBD1. This CDR3 is 18 amino acids long. V was clipped by 4 bases and J by 5 bases; unmatched bases: 14. Germline loops: CDR1 SGHTA, CDR2 FQGNSA.

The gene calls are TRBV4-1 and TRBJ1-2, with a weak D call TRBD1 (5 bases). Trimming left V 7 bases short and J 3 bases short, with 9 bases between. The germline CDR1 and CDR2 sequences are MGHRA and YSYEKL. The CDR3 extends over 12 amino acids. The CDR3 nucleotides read TGCGCCAGCAAGGGGTACGACTATGGCTACACCTTC. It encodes CASKGYDYGYTF.

CDR3 nucleotides: TGTGCCAGCAGCGTGGTCGGGCTAACCTACGAGCAGTACTTC. Residues: CASSVVGLTYEQYF. The V and J genes are TRBV5-5 and TRBJ2-7; D ambiguous. Germline V CDR1 and CDR2: SGHKS, YYEKEE (reference sequence). The V end lost 4 bases, the J end lost 2 bases, and 13 bases lay between the germline ends. This CDR3 has 14 residues.

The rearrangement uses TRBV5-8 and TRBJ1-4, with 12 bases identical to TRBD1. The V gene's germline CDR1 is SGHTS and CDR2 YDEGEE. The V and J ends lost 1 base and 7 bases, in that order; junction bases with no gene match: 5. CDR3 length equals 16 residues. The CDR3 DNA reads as TGTGCCAGCAGCTTGCTCCCGGGACAGGGGGCTGAAAAACTGTTTTTT. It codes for CASSLLPGQGAEKLFF.

In DNA, the CDR3 is TGTGCCAGTAGTACGGGGAGCAATCAGCCCCAGCATTTT. This translates into CASSTGSNQPQHF. This chain connects TRBV19 to TRBJ1-5, with D uncertain. Germline V lookup: CDR1 LNHDA, CDR2 SQIVND (reference sequence). Trimming took off 4 bases at V and 1 base at J, with 5 bases between the two ends. This CDR3 spans 13 amino acids.

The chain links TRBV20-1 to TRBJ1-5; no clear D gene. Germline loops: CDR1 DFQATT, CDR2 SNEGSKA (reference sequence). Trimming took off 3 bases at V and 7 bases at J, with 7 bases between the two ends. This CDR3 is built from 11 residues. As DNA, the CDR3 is TGCAGTGCTAGGGGAGACCAGCCCCAGCATTTT. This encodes CSARGDQPQHF.

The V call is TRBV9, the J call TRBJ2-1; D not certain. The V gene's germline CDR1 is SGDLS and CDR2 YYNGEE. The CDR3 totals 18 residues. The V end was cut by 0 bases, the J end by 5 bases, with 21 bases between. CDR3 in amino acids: CASSVAPKDPQCDNEQFF. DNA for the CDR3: TGTGCCAGCAGCGTAGCCCCTAAGGACCCCCAATGTGACAATGAGCAGTTCTTC.

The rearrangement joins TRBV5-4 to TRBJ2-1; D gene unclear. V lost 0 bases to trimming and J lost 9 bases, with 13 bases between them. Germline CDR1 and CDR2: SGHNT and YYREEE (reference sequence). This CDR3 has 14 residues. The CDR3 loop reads CASSLDPPVGEQFF. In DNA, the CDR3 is TGTGCCAGCAGCTTGGATCCTCCGGTGGGTGAGCAGTTCTTC.

In DNA, the CDR3 is TGTGCCAGCAGCTTAGGCGGGAGGAGCCACGAGCAGTACTTC. Translating it yields CASSLGGRSHEQYF. The genes are TRBV11-2 and TRBJ2-7, with 8 bases that match TRBD2. The CDR3 is 14 amino acids. Unmatched junction bases numbered 4, after V lost 1 base and J lost 5 bases. Germline V lookup: CDR1 SGHAT, CDR2 FQNNGV.

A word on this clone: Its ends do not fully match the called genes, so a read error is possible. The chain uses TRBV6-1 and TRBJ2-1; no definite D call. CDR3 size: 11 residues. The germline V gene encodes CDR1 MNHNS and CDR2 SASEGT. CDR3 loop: CASSGYSAPIF. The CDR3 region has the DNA TGTGCCAGCAGTGGGTACAGTGCCCCGATCTTC.

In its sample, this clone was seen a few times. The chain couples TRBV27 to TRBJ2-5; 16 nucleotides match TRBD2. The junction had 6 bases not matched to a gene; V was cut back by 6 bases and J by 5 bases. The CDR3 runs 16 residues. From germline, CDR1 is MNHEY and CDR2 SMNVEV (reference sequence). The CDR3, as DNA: TGTGCCAGCAGACCAGGGACTAGCGGGAGGGGCGAGACCCAGTACTTC. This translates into CASRPGTSGRGETQYF.

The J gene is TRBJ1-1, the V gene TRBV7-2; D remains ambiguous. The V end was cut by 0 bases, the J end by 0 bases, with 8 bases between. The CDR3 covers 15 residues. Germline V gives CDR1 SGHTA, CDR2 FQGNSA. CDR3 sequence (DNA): TGTGCCAGCAGCTTAGCCTCGGGGATGAACACTGAAGCTTTCTTT. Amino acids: CASSLASGMNTEAFF.

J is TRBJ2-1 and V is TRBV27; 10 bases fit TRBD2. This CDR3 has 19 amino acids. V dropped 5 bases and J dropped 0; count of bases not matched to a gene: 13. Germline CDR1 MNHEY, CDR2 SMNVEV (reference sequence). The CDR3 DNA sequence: TGTGCCAGCAGTAGACTAGCGGGTGCGCGGTGGTGCTCCTACAATGAGCAGTTCTTC. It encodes CASSRLAGARWCSYNEQFF.

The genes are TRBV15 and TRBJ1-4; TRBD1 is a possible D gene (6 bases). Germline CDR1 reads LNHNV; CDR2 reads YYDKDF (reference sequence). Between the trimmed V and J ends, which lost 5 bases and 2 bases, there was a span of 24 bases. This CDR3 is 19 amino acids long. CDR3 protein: CATSLSGRGGDETNEKLFF. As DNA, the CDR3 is TGTGCCACCAGCCTTAGCGGCAGGGGAGGGGACGAGACTAATGAAAAACTGTTTTTT.

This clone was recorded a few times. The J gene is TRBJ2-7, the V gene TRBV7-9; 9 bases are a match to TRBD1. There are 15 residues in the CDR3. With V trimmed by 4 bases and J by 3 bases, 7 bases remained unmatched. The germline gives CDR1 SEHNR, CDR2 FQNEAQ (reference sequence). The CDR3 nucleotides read TGTGCCAGCAGCTCAGGACAGGGGCCGAACTACGAGCAGTACTTC. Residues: CASSSGQGPNYEQYF.

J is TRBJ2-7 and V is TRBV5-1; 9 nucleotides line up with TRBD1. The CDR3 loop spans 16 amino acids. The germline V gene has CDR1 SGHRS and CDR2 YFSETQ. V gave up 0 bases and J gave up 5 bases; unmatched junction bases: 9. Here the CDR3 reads CASSLDKGQGNHEQYF. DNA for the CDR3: TGCGCCAGCAGCTTGGATAAGGGACAGGGTAACCACGAGCAGTACTTC.

The CDR3 sequence: CAWKTGVRADTQYF. The CDR3 nucleotides are TGTGCCTGGAAAACAGGAGTGCGCGCAGATACGCAGTATTTT. V is TRBV30 and J is TRBJ2-3; tentative D call: TRBD1 (5 bases). The germline gives CDR1 GTSNPN, CDR2 SVGIG (reference sequence). Trimming left V 4 bases short and J 4 bases short, with 15 bases between. CDR3 length equals 14 residues.

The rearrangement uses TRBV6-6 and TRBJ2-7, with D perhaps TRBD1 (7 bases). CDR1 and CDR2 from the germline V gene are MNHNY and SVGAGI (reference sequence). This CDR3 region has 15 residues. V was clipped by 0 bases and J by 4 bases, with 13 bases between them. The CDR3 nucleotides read TGTGCCAGCAGTTACTCGCGGGACAGCCTATACGAGCAGTACTTC. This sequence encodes CASSYSRDSLYEQYF.

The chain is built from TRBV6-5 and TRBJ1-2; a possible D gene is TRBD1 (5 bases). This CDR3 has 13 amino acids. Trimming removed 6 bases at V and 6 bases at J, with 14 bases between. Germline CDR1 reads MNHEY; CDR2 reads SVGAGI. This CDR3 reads CASRRGGRHGYTF. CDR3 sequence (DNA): TGTGCCAGCAGGCGGGGGGGAAGGCATGGCTACACCTTC.

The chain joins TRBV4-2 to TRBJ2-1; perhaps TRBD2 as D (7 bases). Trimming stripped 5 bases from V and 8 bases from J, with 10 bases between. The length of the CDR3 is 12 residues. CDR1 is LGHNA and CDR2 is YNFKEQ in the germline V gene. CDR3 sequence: CASSGGGDEQFF. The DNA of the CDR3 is TGTGCCAGCAGCGGGGGGGGCGATGAGCAGTTCTTC.

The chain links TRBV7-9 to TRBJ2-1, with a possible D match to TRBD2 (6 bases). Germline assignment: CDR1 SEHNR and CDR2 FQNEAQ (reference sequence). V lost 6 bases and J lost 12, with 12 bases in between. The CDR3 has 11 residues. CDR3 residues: CASSWEAVQFF. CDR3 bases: TGTGCCAGCAGTTGGGAGGCTGTGCAGTTCTTC.

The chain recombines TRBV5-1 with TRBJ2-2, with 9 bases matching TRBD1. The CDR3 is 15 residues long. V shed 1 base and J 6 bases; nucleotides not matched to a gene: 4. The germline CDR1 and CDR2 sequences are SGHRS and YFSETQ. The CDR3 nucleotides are TGCGCCAGCAGCTTGCAGGACAGGGGATCCGGGGAGCTGTTTTTT. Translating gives CASSLQDRGSGELFF.

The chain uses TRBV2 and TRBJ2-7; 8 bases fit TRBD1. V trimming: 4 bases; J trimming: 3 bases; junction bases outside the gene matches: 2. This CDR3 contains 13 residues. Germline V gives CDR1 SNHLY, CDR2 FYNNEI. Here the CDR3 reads CASSVDRGYEQYF. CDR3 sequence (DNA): TGTGCCAGCAGTGTTGACAGGGGCTACGAGCAGTACTTC. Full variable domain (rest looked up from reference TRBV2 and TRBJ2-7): EPEVTQTPSHQVTQMGQEVILRCVPISNHLYFYWYRQILGQKVEFLVSFYNNEISEKSEIFDDQFSVERPDGSNFTLKIRSTKLEDSAMYFCASSVDRGYEQYFGPGTRLTVT.

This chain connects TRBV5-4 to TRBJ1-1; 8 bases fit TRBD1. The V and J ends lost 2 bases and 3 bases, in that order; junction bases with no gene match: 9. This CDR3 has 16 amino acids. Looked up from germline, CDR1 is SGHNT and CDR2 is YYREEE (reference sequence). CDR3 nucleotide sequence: TGTGCCAGCAGCTTCGGCGCGACAGGGGAAGACACTGAAGCTTTCTTT. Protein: CASSFGATGEDTEAFF.

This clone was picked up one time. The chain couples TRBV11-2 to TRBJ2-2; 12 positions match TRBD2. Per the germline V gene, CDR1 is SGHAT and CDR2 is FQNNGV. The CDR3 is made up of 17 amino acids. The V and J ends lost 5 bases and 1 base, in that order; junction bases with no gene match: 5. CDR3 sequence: CASSPGLAGENTGELFF. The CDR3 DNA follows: TGTGCCAGCAGCCCGGGACTAGCGGGCGAGAACACCGGGGAGCTGTTTTTT.

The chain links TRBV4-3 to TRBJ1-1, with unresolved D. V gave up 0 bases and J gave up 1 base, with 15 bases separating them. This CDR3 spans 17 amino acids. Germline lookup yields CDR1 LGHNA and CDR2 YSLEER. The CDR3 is CASSQEGPRRENTEAFF. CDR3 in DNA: TGCGCCAGCAGCCAAGAAGGGCCTCGAAGAGAGAACACTGAAGCTTTCTTT.

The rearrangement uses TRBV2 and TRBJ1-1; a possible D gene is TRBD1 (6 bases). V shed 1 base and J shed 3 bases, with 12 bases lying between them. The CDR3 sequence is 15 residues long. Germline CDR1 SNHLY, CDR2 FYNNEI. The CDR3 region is CASSEGLDRDTEAFF. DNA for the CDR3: TGTGCCAGCAGTGAAGGGTTGGACAGAGACACTGAAGCTTTCTTT.

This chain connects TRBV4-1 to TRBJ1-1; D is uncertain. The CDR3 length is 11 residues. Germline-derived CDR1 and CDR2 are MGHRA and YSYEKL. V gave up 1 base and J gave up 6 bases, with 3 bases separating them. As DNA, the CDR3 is TGCGCCAGCAGCCAAGGATCTGAAGCTTTCTTT. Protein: CASSQGSEAFF.

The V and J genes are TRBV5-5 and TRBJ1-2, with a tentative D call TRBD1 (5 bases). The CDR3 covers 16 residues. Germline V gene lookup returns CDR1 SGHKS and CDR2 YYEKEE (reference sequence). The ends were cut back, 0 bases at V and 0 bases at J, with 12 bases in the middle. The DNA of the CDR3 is TGTGCCAGCAGCTTGGCCCCCAGGGAGGCTAACTATGGCTACACCTTC. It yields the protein CASSLAPREANYGYTF.

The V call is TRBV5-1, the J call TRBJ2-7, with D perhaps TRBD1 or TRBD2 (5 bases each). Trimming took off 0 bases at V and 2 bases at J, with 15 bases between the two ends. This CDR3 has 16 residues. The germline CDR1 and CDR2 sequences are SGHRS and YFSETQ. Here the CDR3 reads CASSLAPGRPTYEQYF. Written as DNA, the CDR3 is TGCGCCAGCAGCTTGGCCCCGGGACGGCCGACCTACGAGCAGTACTTC.